The entry below gives a single T cell receptor (beta chain) sequence along with its context. Participant-given clinical history determined each cohort assignment. For recovered donors of Cohort 3, there were two negative PCRs, clearance, or symptom resolution. This sample was included in a study of blood T cell repertoires in COVID-19. As processed by the authors: Reference gene primer amplification in the assay estimated nucleated cell counts. Clones were read by immunoSEQ multiplex PCR, and TCRdb kept only the in-frame ones, dropping some. V, J and clone size derive from that table, while D and trimming were established from the DNA sequence. The table has about 300,000 clones, 85% seen once. This CDR3 is 16 amino acids long. Germline CDR1 is SGHKS and CDR2 is YYEKEE (reference sequence). Trimming took 0 bases from V and 0 from J, leaving 12 bases between them.

The rearrangement links TRBV5-5 to TRBJ1-1; D uncertain. The receptor's source is a woman in her 50s who had recovered from COVID-19. Source material: PBMCs or T cells enriched from blood (not recorded which). CDR3 nucleotides: TGTGCCAGCAGCTTGGGGGCGAACCGAGTGAACACTGAAGCTTTCTTT. Protein: CASSLGANRVNTEAFF.